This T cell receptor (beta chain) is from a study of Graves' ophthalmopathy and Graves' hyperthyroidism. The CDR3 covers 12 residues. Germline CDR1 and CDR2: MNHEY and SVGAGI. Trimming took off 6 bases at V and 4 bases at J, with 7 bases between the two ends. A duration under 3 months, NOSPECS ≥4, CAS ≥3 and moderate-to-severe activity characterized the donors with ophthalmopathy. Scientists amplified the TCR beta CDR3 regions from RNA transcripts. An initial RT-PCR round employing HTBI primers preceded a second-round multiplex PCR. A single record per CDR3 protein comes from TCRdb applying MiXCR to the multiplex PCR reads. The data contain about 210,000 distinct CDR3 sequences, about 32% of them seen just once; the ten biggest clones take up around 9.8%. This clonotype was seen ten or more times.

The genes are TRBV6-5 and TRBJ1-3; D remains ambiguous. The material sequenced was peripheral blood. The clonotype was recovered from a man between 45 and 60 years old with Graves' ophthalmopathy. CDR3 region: CASRGPGNTIYF. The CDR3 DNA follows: TGTGCCAGCAGAGGACCGGGAAACACCATATATTTT.